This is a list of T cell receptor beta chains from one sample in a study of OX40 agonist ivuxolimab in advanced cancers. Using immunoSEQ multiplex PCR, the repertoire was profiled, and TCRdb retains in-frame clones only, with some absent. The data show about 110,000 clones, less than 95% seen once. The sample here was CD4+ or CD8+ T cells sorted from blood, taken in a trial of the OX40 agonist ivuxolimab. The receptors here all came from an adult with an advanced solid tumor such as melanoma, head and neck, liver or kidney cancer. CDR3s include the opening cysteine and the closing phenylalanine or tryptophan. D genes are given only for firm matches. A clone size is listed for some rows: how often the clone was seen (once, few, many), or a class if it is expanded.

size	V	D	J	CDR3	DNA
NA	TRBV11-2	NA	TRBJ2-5	CASSLWGGSETQYF	TGTGCCAGCAGCTTATGGGGCGGATCTGAGACCCAGTACTTC
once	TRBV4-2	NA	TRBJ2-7	CASSQDLEGAGFREQYF	TGTGCCAGCAGCCAAGACTTGGAGGGGGCCGGGTTTCGGGAGCAGTACTTC
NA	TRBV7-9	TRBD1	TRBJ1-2	CASSRTGGPNYGYTF	TGTGCCAGCTCTAGGACAGGGGGCCCTAACTATGGCTACACCTTC
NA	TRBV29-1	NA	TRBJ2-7	CSVEERADGEQYF	TGCAGCGTTGAAGAGAGAGCGGACGGCGAGCAGTACTTC
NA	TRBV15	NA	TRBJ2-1	CATSSGYNEQFF	TGTGCCACCAGCTCCGGTTACAATGAGCAGTTCTTC
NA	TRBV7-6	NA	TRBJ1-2	CASSFWDSGYTF	TGTGCCAGCAGCTTTTGGGACTCTGGCTACACCTTC
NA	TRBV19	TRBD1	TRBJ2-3	CASTGTGDTQYF	TGTGCCAGTACCGGGACAGGAGATACGCAGTATTTT
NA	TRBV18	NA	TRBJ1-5	CASSPTDSLYSNQPQHF	TGTGCCAGCTCACCTACCGACAGCCTGTATAGCAATCAGCCCCAGCATTTT
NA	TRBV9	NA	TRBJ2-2	CASSVEGKAGELFF	TGTGCCAGCAGCGTAGAGGGGAAAGCCGGGGAGCTGTTTTTT
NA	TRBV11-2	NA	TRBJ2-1	CASSLGRINEQFF	TGTGCCAGCAGCTTAGGGCGCATCAATGAGCAGTTCTTC
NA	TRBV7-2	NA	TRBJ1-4	CASSLGGLGKLFF	TGTGCCAGCAGCTTGGGTGGCCTAGGGAAACTGTTTTTT
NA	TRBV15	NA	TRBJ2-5	CATSRDRAAEQETQYF	TGTGCCACCAGCAGAGATCGCGCCGCGGAGCAAGAGACCCAGTACTTC
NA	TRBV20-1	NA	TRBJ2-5	CSVGEETQYF	TGCAGTGTGGGAGAAGAGACCCAGTACTTC
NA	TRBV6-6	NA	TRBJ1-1	CASVAPEAFF	TGTGCCAGCGTAGCTCCTGAAGCTTTCTTT
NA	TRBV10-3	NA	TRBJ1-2	CAIGRERGVSYGYTF	TGTGCCATCGGAAGGGAGAGGGGGGTGAGCTATGGCTACACCTTC
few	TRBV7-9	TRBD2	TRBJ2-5	CASSLEAGGQETQYF	TGTGCCAGCAGCTTAGAAGCGGGAGGGCAAGAGACCCAGTACTTC
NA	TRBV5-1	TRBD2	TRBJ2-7	CASGPSGRSYEQYF	TGTGCCAGCGGACCTAGCGGGCGCTCCTACGAGCAGTACTTC
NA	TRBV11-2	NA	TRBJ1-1	CASSLGTARNTEAFF	TGTGCCAGCAGCTTAGGGACAGCAAGAAACACTGAAGCTTTCTTT
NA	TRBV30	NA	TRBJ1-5	CASGVNQPQHF	TGTGCCTCGGGGGTCAATCAGCCCCAGCATTTT
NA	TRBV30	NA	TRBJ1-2	CAWSVQRVNYGYTF	TGTGCCTGGAGTGTGCAAAGGGTCAATTATGGCTACACCTTC
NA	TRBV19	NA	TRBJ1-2	CATQANYGYTF	TGTGCCACACAGGCCAACTATGGCTACACCTTC
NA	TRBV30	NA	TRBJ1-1	CAWGQDGAAEAFF	TGTGCCTGGGGACAAGACGGGGCCGCTGAAGCTTTCTTT
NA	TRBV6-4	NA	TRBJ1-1	CASSESGARRNEAFF	TGTGCCAGCAGTGAATCGGGGGCCCGGAGGAATGAAGCTTTCTTT
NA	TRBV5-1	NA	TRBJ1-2	CASSLRDDYGYTF	TGCGCCAGCAGCTTAAGGGATGACTATGGCTACACCTTC
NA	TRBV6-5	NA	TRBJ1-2	CASSYSDKGYGYTF	TGTGCCAGCAGTTACTCGGATAAGGGGTATGGCTACACCTTC
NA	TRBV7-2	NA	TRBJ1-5	CASSLVVSNQPQHF	TGTGCCAGCAGCTTAGTGGTTAGCAATCAGCCCCAGCATTTT
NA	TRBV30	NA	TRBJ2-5	CAWSVLAAETQYF	TGTGCCTGGAGTGTCCTAGCCGCAGAGACCCAGTACTTC
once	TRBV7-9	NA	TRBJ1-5	CASSPEDWGGSNQPQHF	TGTGCCAGCAGCCCAGAGGACTGGGGCGGGAGTAATCAGCCCCAGCATTTT
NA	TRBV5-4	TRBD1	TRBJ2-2	CASRLGQANTGELFF	TGTGCCAGCAGATTAGGACAGGCCAACACCGGGGAGCTGTTTTTT
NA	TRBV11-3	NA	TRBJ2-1	CASSLVGGALYNEQFF	TGTGCCAGCAGCTTAGTGGGCGGAGCCCTCTACAATGAGCAGTTCTTC
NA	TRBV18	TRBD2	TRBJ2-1	CASSPPGLALYNEQFF	TGTGCCAGCTCACCCCCGGGACTAGCGCTGTACAATGAGCAGTTCTTC
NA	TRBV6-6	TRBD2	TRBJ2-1	CASRTTSGVYNEQFF	TGTGCCAGCAGAACGACTAGCGGGGTATACAATGAGCAGTTCTTC
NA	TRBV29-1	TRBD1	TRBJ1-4	CSVVGPGGEKLFF	TGCAGCGTGGTTGGGCCAGGGGGGGAAAAACTGTTTTTT
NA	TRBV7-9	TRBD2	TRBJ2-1	CASSFVGASGGSYNEQFF	TGTGCCAGCAGCTTTGTCGGCGCTAGCGGGGGATCCTACAATGAGCAGTTCTTC
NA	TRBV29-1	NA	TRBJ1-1	CSVEDLGANTEAFF	TGCAGCGTTGAAGATTTAGGTGCGAACACTGAAGCTTTCTTT
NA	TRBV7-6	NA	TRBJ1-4	CASTIREGEKLFF	TGTGCCAGCACAATAAGGGAGGGTGAAAAACTGTTTTTT
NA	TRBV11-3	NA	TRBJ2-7	CASSLGPDLNYEQYF	TGTGCCAGCAGCCTAGGACCTGACCTAAATTACGAGCAGTACTTC
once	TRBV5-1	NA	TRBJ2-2	CASSSSTRSTGELFF	TGCGCCAGCAGCTCGTCTACCCGAAGCACCGGGGAGCTGTTTTTT
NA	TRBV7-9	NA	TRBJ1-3	CASSETDSSGNTIYF	TGTGCCAGCAGCGAGACCGACTCCTCTGGAAACACCATATATTTT
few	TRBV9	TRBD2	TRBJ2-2	CASSVAVAGDGGELFF	TGTGCCAGCAGCGTAGCTGTAGCGGGGGACGGCGGGGAGCTGTTTTTT